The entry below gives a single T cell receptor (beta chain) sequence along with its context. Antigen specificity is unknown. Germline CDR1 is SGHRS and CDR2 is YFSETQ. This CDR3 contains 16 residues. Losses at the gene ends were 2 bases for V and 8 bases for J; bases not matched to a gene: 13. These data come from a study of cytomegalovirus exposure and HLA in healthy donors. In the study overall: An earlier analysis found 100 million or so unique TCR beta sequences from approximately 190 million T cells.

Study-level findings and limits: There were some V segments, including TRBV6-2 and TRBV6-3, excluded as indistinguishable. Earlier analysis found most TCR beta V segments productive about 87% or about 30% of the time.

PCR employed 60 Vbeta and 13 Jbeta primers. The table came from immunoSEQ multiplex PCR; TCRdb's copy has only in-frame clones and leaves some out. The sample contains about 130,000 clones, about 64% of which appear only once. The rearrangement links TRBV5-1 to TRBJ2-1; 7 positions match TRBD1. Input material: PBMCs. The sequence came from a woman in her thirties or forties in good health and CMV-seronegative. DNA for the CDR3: TGCGCCAGCAGCTTTCAGGGTACAGGGGTCTCGGATGAGCAGTTCTTC. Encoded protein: CASSFQGTGVSDEQFF.